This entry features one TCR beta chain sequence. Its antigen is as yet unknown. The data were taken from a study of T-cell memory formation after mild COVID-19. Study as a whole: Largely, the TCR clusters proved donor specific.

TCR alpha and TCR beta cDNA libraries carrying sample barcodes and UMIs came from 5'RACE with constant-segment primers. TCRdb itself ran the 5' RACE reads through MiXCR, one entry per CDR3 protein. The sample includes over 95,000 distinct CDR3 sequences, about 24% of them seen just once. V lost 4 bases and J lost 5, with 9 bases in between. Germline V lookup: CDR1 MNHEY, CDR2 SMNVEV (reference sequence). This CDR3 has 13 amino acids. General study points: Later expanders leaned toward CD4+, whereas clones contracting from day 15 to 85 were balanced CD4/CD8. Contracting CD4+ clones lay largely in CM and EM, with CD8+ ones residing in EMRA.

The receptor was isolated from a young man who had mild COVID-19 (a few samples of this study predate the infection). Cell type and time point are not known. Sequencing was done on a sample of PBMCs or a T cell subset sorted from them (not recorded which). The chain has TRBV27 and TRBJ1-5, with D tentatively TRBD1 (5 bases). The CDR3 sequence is CASSWGSDQPQHF. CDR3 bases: TGTGCCAGCAGTTGGGGCTCCGATCAGCCCCAGCATTTT.